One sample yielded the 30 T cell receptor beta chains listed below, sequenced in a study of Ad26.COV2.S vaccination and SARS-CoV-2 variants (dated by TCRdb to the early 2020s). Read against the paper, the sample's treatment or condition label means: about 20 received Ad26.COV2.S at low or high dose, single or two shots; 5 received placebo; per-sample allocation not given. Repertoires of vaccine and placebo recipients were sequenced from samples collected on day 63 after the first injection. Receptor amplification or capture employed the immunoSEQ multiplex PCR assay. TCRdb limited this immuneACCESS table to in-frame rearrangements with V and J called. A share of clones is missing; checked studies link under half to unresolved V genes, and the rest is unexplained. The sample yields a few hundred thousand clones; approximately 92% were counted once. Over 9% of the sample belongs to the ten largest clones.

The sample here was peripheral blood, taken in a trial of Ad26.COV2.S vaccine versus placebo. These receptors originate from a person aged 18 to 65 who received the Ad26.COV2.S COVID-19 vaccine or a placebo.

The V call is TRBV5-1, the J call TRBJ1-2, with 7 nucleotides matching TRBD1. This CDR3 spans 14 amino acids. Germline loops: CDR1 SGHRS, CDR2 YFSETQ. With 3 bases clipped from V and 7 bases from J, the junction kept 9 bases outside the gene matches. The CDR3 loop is CASSSAGGIPGYTF. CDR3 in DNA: TGCGCCAGCAGCTCGGCAGGGGGAATCCCTGGCTACACCTTC.

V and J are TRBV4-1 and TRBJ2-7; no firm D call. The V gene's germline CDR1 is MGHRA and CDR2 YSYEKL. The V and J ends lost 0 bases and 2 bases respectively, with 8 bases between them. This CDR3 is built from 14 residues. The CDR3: CASSQESLTYEQYF. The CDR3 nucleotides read TGCGCCAGCAGCCAAGAATCCCTGACCTACGAGCAGTACTTC.

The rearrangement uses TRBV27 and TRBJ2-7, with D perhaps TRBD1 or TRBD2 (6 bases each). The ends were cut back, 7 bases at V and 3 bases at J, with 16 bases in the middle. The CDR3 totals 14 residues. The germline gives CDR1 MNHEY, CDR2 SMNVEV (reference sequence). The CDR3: CASKGGSNLYEQYF. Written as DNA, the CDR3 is TGTGCCAGCAAAGGGGGGTCAAACCTCTACGAGCAGTACTTC.

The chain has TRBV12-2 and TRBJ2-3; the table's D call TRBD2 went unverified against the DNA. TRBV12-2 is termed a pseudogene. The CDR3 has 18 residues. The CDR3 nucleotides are TGTGCAAGTCGCTTAGAAGGCGGACTATCCCATAGCACAGATACGCAGTATTTT. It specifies CASRLEGGLSHSTDTQYF.

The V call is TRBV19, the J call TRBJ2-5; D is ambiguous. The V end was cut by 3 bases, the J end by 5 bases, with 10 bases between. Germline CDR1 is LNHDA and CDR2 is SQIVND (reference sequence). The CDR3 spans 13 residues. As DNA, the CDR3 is TGTGCCAGTAGTATCGGTACGCGGGAGACCCAGTACTTC. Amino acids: CASSIGTRETQYF. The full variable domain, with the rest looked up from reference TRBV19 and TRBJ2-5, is DGGITQSPKYLFRKEGQNVTLSCEQNLNHDAMYWYRQDPGQGLRLIYYSQIVNDFQKGDIAEGYSVSREKKESFPLTVTSAQKNPTAFYLCASSIGTRETQYFGPGTRLLVL.

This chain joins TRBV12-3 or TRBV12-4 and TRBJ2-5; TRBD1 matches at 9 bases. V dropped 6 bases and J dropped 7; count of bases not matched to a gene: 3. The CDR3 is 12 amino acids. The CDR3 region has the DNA TGTGCCAGCAGCCGACAGGGGGGGACCCAGTACTTC. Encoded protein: CASSRQGGTQYF.

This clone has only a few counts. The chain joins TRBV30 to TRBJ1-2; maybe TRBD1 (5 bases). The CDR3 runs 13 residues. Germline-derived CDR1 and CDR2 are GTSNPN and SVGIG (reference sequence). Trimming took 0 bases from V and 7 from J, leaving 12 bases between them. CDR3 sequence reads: CAWSVLGTAGYTF. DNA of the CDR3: TGTGCCTGGAGTGTACTAGGGACTGCTGGCTACACCTTC.

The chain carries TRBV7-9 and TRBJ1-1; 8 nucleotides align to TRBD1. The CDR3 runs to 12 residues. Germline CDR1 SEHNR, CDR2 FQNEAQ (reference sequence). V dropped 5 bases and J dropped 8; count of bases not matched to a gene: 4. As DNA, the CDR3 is TGTGCCAGCAGCGACCAGGGGGCCGAAGCTTTCTTT. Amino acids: CASSDQGAEAFF.

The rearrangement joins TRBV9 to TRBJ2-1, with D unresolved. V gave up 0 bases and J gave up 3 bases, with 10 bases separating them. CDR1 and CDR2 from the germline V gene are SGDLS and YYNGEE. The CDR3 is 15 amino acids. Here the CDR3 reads CASSVAGDHYNEQFF. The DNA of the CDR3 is TGTGCCAGCAGCGTAGCAGGCGATCACTACAATGAGCAGTTCTTC. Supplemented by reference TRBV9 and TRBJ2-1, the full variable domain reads DSGVTQTPKHLITATGQRVTLRCSPRSGDLSVYWYQQSLDQGLQFLIQYYNGEERAKGNILERFSAQQFPDLHSELNLSSLELGDSALYFCASSVAGDHYNEQFFGPGTRLTVL.

This CDR3 reads CASSIGRGTGEETQYF. The CDR3 coding sequence is TGTGCCAGTAGTATCGGTCGAGGGACAGGGGAAGAGACCCAGTACTTC. J is TRBJ2-5 and V is TRBV19, with 10 bases identical to TRBD1. CDR1 LNHDA and CDR2 SQIVND come from the germline V gene (reference sequence). The CDR3 spans 16 residues. J gave up 3 bases and V 3 bases, and 7 bases lay outside the gene matches.

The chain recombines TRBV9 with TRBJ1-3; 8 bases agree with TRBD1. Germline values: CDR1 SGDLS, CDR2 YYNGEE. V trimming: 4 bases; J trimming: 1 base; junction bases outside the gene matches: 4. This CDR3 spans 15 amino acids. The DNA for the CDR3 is TGTGCCAGCAGCACCCGACAGGGGTCTGGAAACACCATATATTTT. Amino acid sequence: CASSTRQGSGNTIYF.

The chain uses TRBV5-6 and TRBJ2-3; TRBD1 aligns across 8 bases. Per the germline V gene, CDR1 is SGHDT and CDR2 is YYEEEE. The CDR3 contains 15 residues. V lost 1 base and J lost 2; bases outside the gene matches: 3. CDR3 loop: CASSLQGALTDTQYF. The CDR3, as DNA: TGTGCCAGCAGCTTGCAGGGGGCGCTCACAGATACGCAGTATTTT.

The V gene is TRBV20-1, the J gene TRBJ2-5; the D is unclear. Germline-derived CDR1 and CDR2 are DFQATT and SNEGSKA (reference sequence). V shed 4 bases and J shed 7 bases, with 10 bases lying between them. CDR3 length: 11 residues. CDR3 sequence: CSATVTGTQYF. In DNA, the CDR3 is TGCAGTGCTACAGTAACCGGGACCCAGTACTTC.

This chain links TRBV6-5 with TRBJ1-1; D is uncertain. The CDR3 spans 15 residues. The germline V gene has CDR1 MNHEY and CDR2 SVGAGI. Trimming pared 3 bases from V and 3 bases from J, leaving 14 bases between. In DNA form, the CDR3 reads TGTGCCAGCAGTTATTTTGGGAAAATCGACACTGAAGCTTTCTTT. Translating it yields CASSYFGKIDTEAFF.

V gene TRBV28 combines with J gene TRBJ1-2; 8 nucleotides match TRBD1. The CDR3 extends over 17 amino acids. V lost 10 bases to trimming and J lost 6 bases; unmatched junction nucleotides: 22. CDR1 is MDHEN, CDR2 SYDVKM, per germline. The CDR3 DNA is TGTGCCACCCCCCCGGACCCTCCACAGGGGGGTACCCATGGCTACACCTTC. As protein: CATPPDPPQGGTHGYTF.

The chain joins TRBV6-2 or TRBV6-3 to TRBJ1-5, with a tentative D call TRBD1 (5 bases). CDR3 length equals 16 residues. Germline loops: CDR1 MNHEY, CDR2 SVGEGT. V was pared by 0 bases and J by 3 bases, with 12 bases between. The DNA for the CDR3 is TGTGCCAGCAGTTACTCACCGACAGACCTCAATCAGCCCCAGCATTTT. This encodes CASSYSPTDLNQPQHF.

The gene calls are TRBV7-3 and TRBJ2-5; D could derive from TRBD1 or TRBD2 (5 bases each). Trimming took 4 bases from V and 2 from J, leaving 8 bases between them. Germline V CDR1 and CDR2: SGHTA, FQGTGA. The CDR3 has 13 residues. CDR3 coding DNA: TGTGCCAGCAGCTGGGGACCGCAAGAGACCCAGTACTTC. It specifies CASSWGPQETQYF.

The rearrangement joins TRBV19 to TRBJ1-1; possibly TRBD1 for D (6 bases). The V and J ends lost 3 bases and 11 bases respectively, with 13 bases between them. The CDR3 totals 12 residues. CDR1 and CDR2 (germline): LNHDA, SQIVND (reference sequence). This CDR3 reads CASSIGGALAFF. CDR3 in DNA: TGTGCCAGTAGTATTGGGGGGGCGCTGGCTTTCTTT.

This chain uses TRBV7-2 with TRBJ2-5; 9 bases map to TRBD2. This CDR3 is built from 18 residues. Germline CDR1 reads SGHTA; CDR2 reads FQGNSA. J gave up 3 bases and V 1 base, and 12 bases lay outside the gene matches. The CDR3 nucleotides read TGTGCCAGCAGCTTAGTATCGGCTAGCGGGACACAAAAAGAGACCCAGTACTTC. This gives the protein CASSLVSASGTQKETQYF.

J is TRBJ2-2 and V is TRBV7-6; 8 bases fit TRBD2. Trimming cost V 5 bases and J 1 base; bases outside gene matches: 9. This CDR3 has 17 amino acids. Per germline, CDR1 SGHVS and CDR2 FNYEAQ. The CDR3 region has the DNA TGTGCCAGCAGCGCCGCATCTAGCGGGCGGAACACCGGGGAGCTGTTTTTT. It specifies CASSAASSGRNTGELFF.

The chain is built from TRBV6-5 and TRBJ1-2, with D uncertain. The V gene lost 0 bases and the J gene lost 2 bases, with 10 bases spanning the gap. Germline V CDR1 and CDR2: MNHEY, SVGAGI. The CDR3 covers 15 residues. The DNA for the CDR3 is TGTGCCAGCAGTTACTCGATCCACGGGAACTATGGCTACACCTTC. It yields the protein CASSYSIHGNYGYTF.

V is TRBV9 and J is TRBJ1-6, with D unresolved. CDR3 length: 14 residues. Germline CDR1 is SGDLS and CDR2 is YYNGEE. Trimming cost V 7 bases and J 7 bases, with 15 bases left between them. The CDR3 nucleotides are TGTGCCAGCTCTCGATTGGACTCCAATTCACCCCTCCACTTT. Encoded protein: CASSRLDSNSPLHF.

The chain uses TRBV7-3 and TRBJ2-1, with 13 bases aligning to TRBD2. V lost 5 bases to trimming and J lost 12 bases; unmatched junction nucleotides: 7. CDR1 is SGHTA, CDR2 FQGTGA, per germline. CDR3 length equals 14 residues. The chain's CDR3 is CASSPRLAGGRQFF. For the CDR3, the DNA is TGTGCCAGCAGCCCAAGACTAGCGGGAGGAAGGCAGTTCTTC.

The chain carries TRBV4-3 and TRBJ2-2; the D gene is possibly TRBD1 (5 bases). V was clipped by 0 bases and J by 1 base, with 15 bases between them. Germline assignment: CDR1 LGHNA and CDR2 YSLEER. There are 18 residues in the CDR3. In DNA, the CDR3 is TGCGCCAGCAGCCAAGAATCCCAGGGCAGACTGAACACCGGGGAGCTGTTTTTT. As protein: CASSQESQGRLNTGELFF.

CDR3 nucleotides: TGTGCCAGCAGTTTAGATTGGGTCTATAATTCACCCCTCCACTTT. Its protein product is CASSLDWVYNSPLHF. The V and J genes are TRBV27 and TRBJ1-6; the D is unclear. Germline CDR1 reads MNHEY; CDR2 reads SMNVEV (reference sequence). This CDR3 comprises 15 residues. Trimming pared 2 bases from V and 3 bases from J, leaving 8 bases between.

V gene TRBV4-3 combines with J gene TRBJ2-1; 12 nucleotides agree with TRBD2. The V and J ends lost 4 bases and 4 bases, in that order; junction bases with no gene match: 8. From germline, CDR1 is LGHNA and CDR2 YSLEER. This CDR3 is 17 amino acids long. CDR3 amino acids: CASSRSLTSGRYNEQFF. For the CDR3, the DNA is TGCGCCAGCAGCCGAAGTTTGACTAGCGGGAGATACAATGAGCAGTTCTTC.

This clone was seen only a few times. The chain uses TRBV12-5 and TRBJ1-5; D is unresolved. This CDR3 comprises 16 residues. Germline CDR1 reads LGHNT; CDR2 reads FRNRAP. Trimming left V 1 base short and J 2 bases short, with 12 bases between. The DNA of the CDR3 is TGTGCTAGTGGTTTGGGGGGAGAGGGAGGCAATCAGCCCCAGCATTTT. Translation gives CASGLGGEGGNQPQHF.

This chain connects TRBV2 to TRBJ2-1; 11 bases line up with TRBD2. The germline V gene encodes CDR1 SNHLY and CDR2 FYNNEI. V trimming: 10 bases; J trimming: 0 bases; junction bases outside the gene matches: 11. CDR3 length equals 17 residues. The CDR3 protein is CAILSGRAPYSYNEQFF. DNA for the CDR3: TGTGCCATCCTTAGCGGGAGGGCCCCCTACTCCTACAATGAGCAGTTCTTC.

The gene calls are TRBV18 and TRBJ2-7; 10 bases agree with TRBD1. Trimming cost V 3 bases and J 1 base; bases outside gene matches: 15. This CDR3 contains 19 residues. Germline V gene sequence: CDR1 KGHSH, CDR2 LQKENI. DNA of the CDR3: TGTGCCAGCTCACCTTTGGGGACAGGGGCCCCAAAACTTTCCTACGAGCAGTACTTC. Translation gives CASSPLGTGAPKLSYEQYF.

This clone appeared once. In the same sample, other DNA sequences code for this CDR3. The CDR3 loop reads CASSRDSSSYNEQFF. The CDR3 DNA is TGTGCCAGCAGCCGGGACAGCAGCTCCTACAATGAGCAGTTCTTC. V gene TRBV7-9 combines with J gene TRBJ2-1; 7 positions match TRBD1. CDR3 length: 15 residues. Germline-derived CDR1 and CDR2 are SEHNR and FQNEAQ (reference sequence). Trimming at V came to 5 bases and at J to 0 bases, leaving 4 bases not matched to a gene.